The entry below describes one TCR beta chain. Its antigen remains unknown. This specimen belongs to a study of cytomegalovirus exposure and HLA in healthy donors. Study-level points and caveats: Diagnosis of cytomegalovirus status made by the classifier reportedly showed high specificity and sensitivity. Despite most TCR sequences being rare, some public TCRs occurred in many donors.

J gave up 0 bases and V 1 base, and 10 bases lay outside the gene matches. CDR1 is LGHNA, CDR2 YNFKEQ, per germline. CDR3 length: 19 residues. Using immunoSEQ multiplex PCR, the repertoire was profiled, and TCRdb retains in-frame clones only, with some absent. Of approximately 150,000 clones detected, roughly nine tenths appear once; the ten largest clones hold 2.5% to 4%. The sequenced sample was PBMCs. The chain employs TRBV4-2 and TRBJ2-1; TRBD2 matches at 9 bases. The TCR was taken from a woman between 18 and 29 years old in good health and CMV-seropositive. This CDR3 is CASSQVVTSGPPSYNEQFF. In DNA, the CDR3 is TGTGCCAGCAGCCAAGTTGTAACTAGCGGGCCGCCCTCCTACAATGAGCAGTTCTTC.